A selection of T cell receptor beta chains follows, all from one sample in a study of cytotoxic CD8 clonotypes in ibrutinib-treated CLL. Produced via immunoSEQ multiplex PCR; TCRdb's table is partial and in-frame only. In the table there are some 100,000 clones, approximately 58% of which are singletons. The sequencing here drew on PBMCs, taken after 24 months of ibrutinib treatment. The receptors were sampled from a human donor with chronic lymphocytic leukemia. Both conserved end residues are part of each CDR3. A D gene is named only where the DNA matches it firmly. Clone sizes are given selectively: once, few, many, or a class where the clone is expanded.

v_call: TRBV30
clone_size: -
d_call: TRBD1
j_call: TRBJ1-4
cdr3_nt: TGTGCCTGGGAGGGGGCTCCGGGCGAAAAACTGTTTTTT
cdr3_aa: CAWEGAPGEKLFF

v_call: TRBV5-1
clone_size: -
d_call: TRBD1
j_call: TRBJ2-2
cdr3_nt: TGCGCCAGCAGCTCGACTGGACAGGACACCGGGGAGCTGTTTTTT
cdr3_aa: CASSSTGQDTGELFF

v_call: TRBV27
clone_size: -
d_call: TRBD1
j_call: TRBJ2-7
cdr3_nt: TGTGCCAGCAGCCCGGGACAGGGGGGCGGCGAGCAGTACTTC
cdr3_aa: CASSPGQGGGEQYF

v_call: TRBV19
clone_size: -
d_call: TRBD2
j_call: TRBJ2-3
cdr3_nt: TGTGCCAGTAGTATCCGTAGCGGGGGAGGGACACATACGCAGTATTTT
cdr3_aa: CASSIRSGGGTHTQYF

v_call: TRBV10-1
clone_size: -
d_call: -
j_call: TRBJ2-3
cdr3_nt: TGCGCCAGCAGTGTACGGGCCACAGATACGCAGTATTTT
cdr3_aa: CASSVRATDTQYF

v_call: TRBV30
clone_size: few
d_call: -
j_call: TRBJ1-1
cdr3_nt: TGTGCCTGGAGTGTATCGTGGGCTGAAGCTTTCTTT
cdr3_aa: CAWSVSWAEAFF

v_call: TRBV10-3
clone_size: -
d_call: TRBD1
j_call: TRBJ2-2
cdr3_nt: TGTGCCATCAGGTTACAGGGGTCGGGCACCGGGGAGCTGTTTTTT
cdr3_aa: CAIRLQGSGTGELFF

v_call: TRBV7-2
clone_size: -
d_call: TRBD1
j_call: TRBJ1-6
cdr3_nt: TGTGCCAGCAGTTTAGCAGGGGGGGGATCACCCCTCCACTTT
cdr3_aa: CASSLAGGGSPLHF

v_call: TRBV19
clone_size: -
d_call: -
j_call: TRBJ1-5
cdr3_nt: TGTGCCAGTAGTCCCCCGGGGGGCGGGCAGCCCCAGCATTTT
cdr3_aa: CASSPPGGGQPQHF

v_call: TRBV18
clone_size: -
d_call: TRBD1
j_call: TRBJ1-5
cdr3_nt: TGTGCCAGCTCACCAAGGGCAGCAGGGGGTGGCAATCAGCCCCAGCATTTT
cdr3_aa: CASSPRAAGGGNQPQHF

v_call: TRBV10-3
clone_size: -
d_call: TRBD1
j_call: TRBJ1-5
cdr3_nt: TGTGCCATCAGTGAGCGGACAGGGAACAATCAGCCCCAGCATTTT
cdr3_aa: CAISERTGNNQPQHF

v_call: TRBV19
clone_size: few
d_call: -
j_call: TRBJ2-7
cdr3_nt: TGTGCCAGTAGTACTGGGACTTCCTACGAGCAGTACTTC
cdr3_aa: CASSTGTSYEQYF